This is a list of T cell receptor beta chains from one sample in a study of blood T cell repertoires in COVID-19. Here immunoSEQ multiplex PCR was the method, and the copy in TCRdb shows in-frame clones only, minus some. This table has around 300,000 clones, around 89% appearing once. Sequenced sample: PBMCs or T cells enriched from blood (not recorded which). These receptors came from a woman between 18 and 30 years old who had recovered from COVID-19. Both conserved end residues are part of each CDR3. D genes are given only for firm matches. For some rows the clone size is stated as once, few or many, or as a class when expanded; others skip it.

clone_size	d_call	v_call	j_call	cdr3_aa	cdr3_nt
.	.	TRBV19	TRBJ1-2	CASSQGTQGGYTF	TGTGCCAGTAGCCAGGGGACCCAGGGCGGCTACACCTTC
.	TRBD1	TRBV5-5	TRBJ1-1	CASSFWTGPTEAFF	TGTGCCAGCAGCTTTTGGACAGGGCCAACTGAAGCTTTCTTT
.	.	TRBV28	TRBJ1-6	CASSVPGSNSPLHF	TGTGCCAGCTCCGTTCCGGGTAGTAATTCACCCCTCCACTTT
once	TRBD1	TRBV28	TRBJ1-2	CASSRWDRGYYGYTF	TGTGCCAGCAGCCGGTGGGACAGGGGTTACTATGGCTACACCTTC
once	.	TRBV15	TRBJ1-2	CATSRDRNIEGTGGYTF	TGTGCCACCAGCAGAGATCGCAACATCGAGGGGACTGGTGGCTACACCTTC
.	.	TRBV10-3	TRBJ1-3	CAISEEPRSGNTIYF	TGTGCCATCAGTGAGGAACCGCGCTCTGGAAACACCATATATTTT
few	.	TRBV25-1	TRBJ1-1	CASSDPSQGNTEAFF	TGTGCCAGCAGTGATCCGTCACAGGGGAACACTGAAGCTTTCTTT
.	.	TRBV15	TRBJ1-2	CATSRGTQGDGYTF	TGTGCCACCAGCCGAGGGACACAGGGTGATGGCTACACCTTC
.	TRBD2	TRBV5-4	TRBJ2-1	CASSWTSGYNEQFF	TGTGCCAGCAGCTGGACTAGCGGATACAATGAGCAGTTCTTC
once	TRBD2	TRBV7-8	TRBJ2-5	CASSFGTMEETQYF	TGTGCCAGCAGCTTCGGGACTATGGAAGAGACCCAGTACTTC
.	.	TRBV28	TRBJ1-5	CASSSPMDSSNQPQHF	TGTGCCAGCAGTAGCCCGATGGACAGTTCTAATCAGCCCCAGCATTTT
.	TRBD2	TRBV5-4	TRBJ2-7	CASSFGGDEQYF	TGTGCCAGCAGCTTCGGGGGGGACGAGCAGTACTTC
.	TRBD1	TRBV20-1	TRBJ2-1	CSASKTGVNEQFF	TGCAGTGCAAGTAAAACAGGGGTCAATGAGCAGTTCTTC
.	TRBD1	TRBV18	TRBJ1-1	CASSPSTGVGTEAFF	TGTGCCAGCTCACCCAGCACAGGGGTCGGCACTGAAGCTTTCTTT
.	TRBD1	TRBV13	TRBJ2-5	CASSLRQGRLNVKTQYF	TGTGCCAGCAGCTTAAGACAGGGACGGCTAAATGTGAAGACCCAGTACTTC
.	TRBD1	TRBV6-5	TRBJ2-1	CASSRGLDRGNEQFF	TGTGCCAGCAGTAGGGGACTGGACAGGGGCAATGAGCAGTTCTTC
.	TRBD2	TRBV6-6	TRBJ2-3	CASSSSLAGGRHTQYF	TGTGCCAGCAGCTCTTCGCTAGCGGGGGGCCGGCATACGCAGTATTTT
.	.	TRBV2	TRBJ2-5	CASSEALPGWGLQETQYF	TGTGCCAGCAGTGAAGCCCTCCCGGGGTGGGGTCTCCAAGAGACCCAGTACTTC
.	TRBD2	TRBV7-6	TRBJ2-7	CASSLEGTRPAYEQYF	TGTGCCAGCAGCCTTGAGGGGACTAGACCTGCCTACGAGCAGTACTTC
.	TRBD2	TRBV7-3	TRBJ2-2	CASSFASGGFNTGELFF	TGTGCCAGCAGCTTCGCTAGCGGGGGGTTTAACACCGGGGAGCTGTTTTTT
.	TRBD1	TRBV4-1	TRBJ2-5	CASSRREGQGQGETQYF	TGCGCCAGCAGCCGAAGGGAGGGACAGGGGCAGGGGGAGACCCAGTACTTC
.	.	TRBV25-1	TRBJ1-1	CASSEFFEGEAFF	TGTGCCAGCAGTGAATTTTTCGAGGGTGAAGCTTTCTTT
.	.	TRBV12-3/TRBV12-4	TRBJ2-7	CASRNNGGNEQYF	TGTGCCAGCAGGAACAACGGCGGGAACGAGCAGTACTTC
.	.	TRBV5-1	TRBJ2-5	CASSRDFFIGTQYF	TGCGCCAGCAGCCGGGACTTTTTCATAGGGACCCAGTACTTC
.	TRBD1	TRBV11-2	TRBJ2-7	CASSQPGQVLQQYF	TGTGCCAGCAGCCAACCGGGACAGGTGTTACAGCAGTACTTC
.	.	TRBV5-5	TRBJ2-2	CASSSYNTGELFF	TGTGCCAGCAGCTCGTATAACACCGGGGAGCTGTTTTTT
.	.	TRBV11-3	TRBJ2-2	CASSLRAGELFF	TGTGCCAGCAGCTTACGTGCCGGGGAGCTGTTTTTT
once	TRBD1	TRBV30	TRBJ2-7	CAWGQGSSYEQYF	TGTGCCTGGGGACAGGGGAGCTCCTACGAGCAGTACTTC
.	.	TRBV28	TRBJ2-5	CASSPHTVFGETQYF	TGTGCCAGCAGTCCCCACACAGTTTTTGGAGAGACCCAGTACTTC
.	TRBD2	TRBV7-2	TRBJ2-3	CASSLRGLSTDTQYF	TGTGCCAGCAGCTTAAGGGGACTAAGCACAGATACGCAGTATTTT
.	TRBD1	TRBV10-3	TRBJ2-5	CAISGHGQGGETQYF	TGTGCCATCAGCGGACACGGACAGGGGGGAGAGACCCAGTACTTC
.	.	TRBV5-6	TRBJ2-7	CASISGNTGELEESYEQYF	TGTGCCAGCATTTCGGGGAATACGGGGGAGCTGGAAGAGTCCTACGAGCAGTACTTC
.	TRBD1	TRBV6-5	TRBJ1-2	CASSTPGTGNYGYTF	TGTGCCAGCAGTACCCCCGGGACAGGGAACTATGGCTACACCTTC
.	.	TRBV4-2	TRBJ1-4	CASSQGTREKLFF	TGTGCCAGCAGCCAAGGGACTCGGGAAAAACTGTTTTTT
.	TRBD2	TRBV7-3	TRBJ2-7	CASSSTGGRASEQYF	TGTGCCAGCAGCTCGACCGGGGGGAGGGCCTCCGAGCAGTACTTC
.	TRBD1	TRBV27	TRBJ2-7	CASSWDSTYEQYF	TGTGCCAGCAGTTGGGACAGTACCTACGAGCAGTACTTC
.	.	TRBV5-8	TRBJ1-3	CASSQGLTSSGNTIYF	TGTGCCAGCAGCCAGGGACTGACGAGCTCTGGAAACACCATATATTTT
.	.	TRBV2	TRBJ1-5	CASSVSGSNQPQHF	TGTGCCAGCAGTGTTTCAGGGAGCAATCAGCCCCAGCATTTT
.	.	TRBV7-9	TRBJ2-5	CASSLGTEIETQYF	TGTGCCAGCAGCTTAGGCACAGAAATAGAGACCCAGTACTTC
.	.	TRBV27	TRBJ2-7	CASSLSRGSYEQYF	TGTGCCAGCAGTTTATCTAGGGGATCCTACGAGCAGTACTTC
.	TRBD2	TRBV28	TRBJ2-1	CASSVTSEGSYNEQFF	TGTGCCAGCAGTGTGACTAGCGAGGGATCCTACAATGAGCAGTTCTTC
.	TRBD1	TRBV5-1	TRBJ1-4	CASSLAGQGSPTREKLFF	TGCGCCAGCAGCTTGGCCGGACAGGGGTCCCCAACAAGAGAAAAACTGTTTTTT
.	TRBD1	TRBV7-6	TRBJ1-4	CASSRTGGDEKLFF	TGTGCCAGCAGCAGAACAGGGGGCGATGAAAAACTGTTTTTT
.	.	TRBV20-1	TRBJ1-1	CSASAVRQAFF	TGCAGTGCTAGTGCCGTGAGGCAAGCTTTCTTT
.	TRBD1	TRBV19	TRBJ1-3	CASRTRQGGSSGNTIYF	TGTGCCAGTAGAACTCGACAGGGGGGGTCCTCTGGAAACACCATATATTTT
.	TRBD1	TRBV19	TRBJ1-2	CASRPGQGARGYGYTF	TGTGCCAGTCGACCGGGACAGGGGGCGCGGGGCTATGGCTACACCTTC
.	.	TRBV6-5	TRBJ1-6	CASSYSTPGRNSPLHF	TGTGCCAGCAGTTACTCGACTCCGGGAAGGAACTCACCCCTCCACTTT
.	.	TRBV19	TRBJ1-6	CASSMGGRDSPLHF	TGTGCCAGTAGTATGGGGGGAAGGGACTCACCCCTCCACTTT
.	.	TRBV5-6	TRBJ2-7	CASSLPGGHYEQYF	TGTGCCAGCAGCTTGCCGGGGGGACACTACGAGCAGTACTTC
few	.	TRBV28	TRBJ1-2	CASSSSPQGIYGYTF	TGTGCCAGCAGTTCTAGCCCACAGGGAATCTATGGCTACACCTTC
.	.	TRBV5-4	TRBJ1-1	CASSLEEGMNTEAFF	TGTGCCAGCAGCTTGGAGGAGGGTATGAACACTGAAGCTTTCTTT
few	TRBD1	TRBV19	TRBJ2-7	CATTGGIGIEQYF	TGTGCCACAACAGGGGGCATCGGTATAGAGCAGTACTTC
.	.	TRBV28	TRBJ2-3	CASSPRIIQHTDTQYF	TGTGCCAGCAGTCCCCGAATCATACAACACACAGATACGCAGTATTTT
.	TRBD1	TRBV9	TRBJ1-6	CASSGGQYNSPLHF	TGTGCCAGCAGCGGGGGACAGTATAATTCACCCCTCCACTTT
.	TRBD2	TRBV10-3	TRBJ2-1	CATGLAAGEQFF	TGTGCCACGGGACTAGCGGCAGGGGAGCAGTTCTTC
.	.	TRBV6-5	TRBJ1-1	CASSYGGAETEAFF	TGTGCCAGCAGTTACGGCGGGGCTGAAACTGAAGCTTTCTTT
.	.	TRBV13	TRBJ1-1	CASRLSGTRNTEAFF	TGTGCCAGCAGACTGAGCGGGACGAGGAACACTGAAGCTTTCTTT
.	.	TRBV10-1	TRBJ2-7	CASSETRSSYEQYF	TGCGCCAGCAGTGAGACCAGAAGCTCCTACGAGCAGTACTTC
.	TRBD2	TRBV11-2	TRBJ2-1	CASSFRLAGDIEQFF	TGTGCCAGCAGCTTCAGACTAGCGGGGGACATAGAGCAGTTCTTC
.	.	TRBV5-1	TRBJ1-1	CASSRDGPEAFF	TGCGCCAGCAGCAGAGATGGGCCCGAAGCTTTCTTT